This T cell receptor (beta chain) was captured by sequencing in a study of T cells after yellow fever vaccination. Study-wide context: Low-cell-number fractions underwent preparation using SMART-Seq v4 Ultra Low Input.

Overall study results and limits: Subsequent to the booster, the majority of primary-vaccination clones reappeared (roughly 97% CD4, about 90% CD8). The secondary response showed a weaker magnitude and a faster peak, day 5 versus 15.

UMIs were added to TCR cDNA along with a universal primer site when it was made by 5'RACE template switching. Using its own MiXCR run on the 5' RACE reads, TCRdb lists one record per CDR3 protein. The sample shows under 500,000 distinct CDR3 sequences, approximately 19% of them seen only once. The V and J ends lost 0 bases and 4 bases, in that order; junction bases with no gene match: 5. From germline, CDR1 is MNHEY and CDR2 SVGAGI. This CDR3 spans 15 amino acids. A note on this clonotype: Its antigen is not known.

The V and J genes are TRBV6-5 and TRBJ2-7; 8 nucleotides align to TRBD2. The sequence derives from a man aged 18 to 35 who received the YFV17D yellow fever vaccine. This sample comprised PBMCs, obtained before the yellow fever booster vaccination. CDR3 nucleotides: TGTGCCAGCAGTTACTCGACCGGGGGGGTATACGAGCAGTACTTC. It translates to CASSYSTGGVYEQYF.